The text below deals with one T cell receptor (beta chain). The sample contains more than one DNA sequence encoding this CDR3. In the original analysis: The authors estimated nucleated cell counts from reference gene primer amplification. Sequencing used immunoSEQ multiplex PCR; TCRdb keeps in-frame clones, though not all of them. From that table come the V and J calls and clone size; the DNA was used to work out D and trimming. The sample lists a few hundred thousand clones, approximately 89% occurring once. Residents of about two dozen US areas, aged about 18 to 95 years, made up the participants. These data originate in a study of blood T cell repertoires in COVID-19. For the study at large: Sites across the United States, Italy and Spain contributed samples from acute and convalescent COVID-19. Nucleic acid was either cDNA or gDNA, and it came from T cells, B-cell-depleted T cells, or PBMCs.

The V end was cut by 0 bases, the J end by 1 base, with 7 bases between. The germline CDR1 and CDR2 sequences are SGHRS and YFSETQ. The CDR3 runs to 14 residues. V gene TRBV5-1 combines with J gene TRBJ2-5, with a weak D call TRBD1 (6 bases). Input material: PBMCs or T cells enriched from blood (not recorded which). The clonotype comes from a woman in her fifties or sixties who had been exposed to COVID-19. Here the CDR3 reads CASSLVGGQETQYF. For the CDR3, the DNA is TGCGCCAGCAGCTTGGTAGGGGGCCAAGAGACCCAGTACTTC.